The 29 T cell receptor beta chains presented below share a single source sample, sequenced in a study of T-cell reconstitution after alpha-beta-depleted transplantation in children. Using unique molecular identifiers, the investigators prepared the TCRbeta library. TCRdb re-called the PCR reads through MiXCR, storing one row per CDR3 protein. The sample records around 600,000 distinct CDR3 sequences, roughly 17% being singletons. The specimen was PBMCs from the stem cell graft donor, collected from the stem cell graft. These receptors all stem from a human donor who donated a stem cell graft to a child with acute myeloid leukemia.

This clonotype showed up just a few times. This chain joins TRBV6-2 or TRBV6-3 and TRBJ1-6; D gene uncertain. Trimming took off 1 base at V and 4 bases at J, with 8 bases between the two ends. The CDR3 has 15 residues. Per germline, CDR1 MNHEY and CDR2 SVGEGT. CDR3 bases: TGTGCCAGCAGTTACTTAACAGCATATAATTCACCCCTCCACTTT. This gives the protein CASSYLTAYNSPLHF.

This clonotype was picked up many times. The V call is TRBV7-2, the J call TRBJ1-4, with D tentatively TRBD1 (5 bases). CDR1 and CDR2 from the germline V gene are SGHTA and FQGNSA. There are 14 residues in the CDR3. Between the trimmed V and J ends, which lost 7 bases and 3 bases, there was a span of 12 bases. The CDR3 coding sequence is TGTGCCAGCACACCGGGACCGTCTAATGAAAAACTGTTTTTT. Its protein is CASTPGPSNEKLFF.

This sequence joins TRBV30 and TRBJ2-3; 8 positions match TRBD2. CDR3 length equals 14 residues. Germline V gene data show CDR1 as GTSNPN and CDR2 as SVGIG (reference sequence). The J segment lost 3 bases and the V segment lost 2 bases, leaving 4 bases of the junction unmatched. The CDR3 DNA reads as TGTGCCTGGAGTCAGCGGGGGACGACAGATACGCAGTATTTT. As protein: CAWSQRGTTDTQYF.

Comments on this clonotype: A read error may explain this, as a much larger clone is one base away. The CDR3 DNA sequence: TGTGCCAGCAGTCGGGGGGTTTTGCACGAGCAGTACTTC. Translating it yields CASSRGVLHEQYF. V is TRBV6-1 and J is TRBJ2-7; 7 bases fit TRBD2. The CDR3 has 13 residues. The germline gives CDR1 MNHNS, CDR2 SASEGT. Trimming cost V 5 bases and J 5 bases; bases outside gene matches: 6.

This clonotype was seen a handful of times. The rearrangement joins TRBV25-1 to TRBJ2-5; the D call may be TRBD1 or TRBD2 (5 bases each). V was clipped by 1 base and J by 5 bases, with 20 bases between them. This CDR3 is built from 17 residues. Germline values: CDR1 MGHDK, CDR2 SYGVNS. CDR3 nucleotide sequence: TGTGCCAGCAGTGAATTTCGAGGGGACGGGTTTTCGGAGACCCAGTACTTC. Translating gives CASSEFRGDGFSETQYF.

Only a few counts were recorded for this clonotype. V and J are TRBV7-2 and TRBJ1-2; D is uncertain. The CDR3 length is 13 residues. Germline loops: CDR1 SGHTA, CDR2 FQGNSA. The V gene lost 5 bases and the J gene lost 4 bases, with 11 bases spanning the gap. The DNA of the CDR3 is TGTGCCAGCAGCCCCGACCAGGCCTATGGCTACACCTTC. Translating gives CASSPDQAYGYTF.

Ten or more counts support this clonotype. This sequence joins TRBV20-1 and TRBJ2-2, with a tentative D call TRBD2 (5 bases). The CDR3 length is 16 residues. Trimming took 0 bases from V and 4 from J, leaving 15 bases between them. Germline V lookup: CDR1 DFQATT, CDR2 SNEGSKA (reference sequence). The CDR3 protein is CSARDQRGPGTGELFF. The CDR3 DNA reads as TGCAGTGCTAGAGATCAGAGAGGGCCGGGCACCGGGGAGCTGTTTTTT.

This clonotype has only one observation. This chain uses TRBV25-1 with TRBJ1-4; the D is unclear. Trimming took 6 bases from V and 8 from J, leaving 19 bases between them. This CDR3 comprises 15 residues. CDR1 and CDR2 from the germline V gene are MGHDK and SYGVNS. CDR3: CASSRWPGKREKLFF. The CDR3 nucleotides are TGTGCCAGCAGCCGGTGGCCCGGGAAAAGGGAAAAACTGTTTTTT.

This clonotype has a count of ten or more. This rearrangement joins TRBV7-2 to TRBJ2-7, with a tentative D call TRBD2 (6 bases). The CDR3 totals 13 residues. Per the germline V gene, CDR1 is SGHTA and CDR2 is FQGNSA. Trimming took off 2 bases at V and 7 bases at J, with 12 bases between the two ends. The CDR3 nucleotides are TGTGCCAGCAGCTTAACGGCGGGGAGTGAGCAGTACTTC. Its translation is CASSLTAGSEQYF.

This clonotype occurred a few times. This chain connects TRBV12-3 or TRBV12-4 to TRBJ1-4, with 7 bases that match TRBD1. The CDR3 extends over 13 amino acids. With V trimmed by 8 bases and J by 6 bases, 6 bases remained unmatched. The CDR3: CASGGTAYEKLFF. The CDR3 DNA sequence: TGTGCCAGCGGGGGGACAGCGTATGAAAAACTGTTTTTT.

V is TRBV20-1 and J is TRBJ2-3, with 10 bases fitting TRBD1. CDR1 DFQATT and CDR2 SNEGSKA come from the germline V gene (reference sequence). Trimming at V came to 6 bases and at J to 4 bases, leaving 7 bases not matched to a gene. The CDR3 is made up of 14 amino acids. The CDR3: CSARTGGMSDTQYF. CDR3 sequence (DNA): TGCAGTGCGAGGACAGGGGGAATGTCAGATACGCAGTATTTT.

This chain joins TRBV12-3 or TRBV12-4 and TRBJ2-7; D uncertain. V lost 5 bases to trimming and J lost 1 base, with 12 bases between them. The CDR3 has 14 amino acids. CDR3 sequence (DNA): TGTGCCAGCAGTCCAAGTCACATATCCTACGAGCAGTACTTC. Protein: CASSPSHISYEQYF.

The chain is built from TRBV10-3 and TRBJ2-3, with TRBD1 as a possible D gene (6 bases). Trimming stripped 6 bases from V and 4 bases from J, with 14 bases between. CDR3 length equals 14 residues. Germline lookup yields CDR1 ENHRY and CDR2 SYGVKD. CDR3 region: CAISGQMGADTQYF. CDR3 bases: TGTGCCATCAGCGGACAGATGGGGGCAGATACGCAGTATTTT.

This clonotype was counted between two and nine times. The CDR3 spells CASSGTGGQERFGELFF. Written as DNA, the CDR3 is TGTGCCAGCAGCGGGACAGGGGGTCAAGAGCGGTTCGGGGAGCTGTTTTTT. The chain links TRBV7-9 to TRBJ2-2; TRBD1 matches 11 bases. CDR3 size: 17 residues. V shed 5 bases and J 7 bases; nucleotides not matched to a gene: 12. CDR1 is SEHNR and CDR2 is FQNEAQ in the germline V gene (reference sequence).

This clonotype has ten or more counts. V usage is TRBV5-6 and J usage is TRBJ1-5; no definite D call. The V and J ends lost 5 bases and 6 bases respectively, with 9 bases between them. The CDR3 has 12 amino acids. Per germline, CDR1 SGHDT and CDR2 YYEEEE. In DNA, the CDR3 is TGTGCCAGCAGTTTCGGCACTCAGCCCCAGCATTTT. Protein: CASSFGTQPQHF.

This sequence joins TRBV6-2 or TRBV6-3 and TRBJ2-2; a possible D gene is TRBD1 (5 bases). The CDR3 has 16 amino acids. The germline V gene encodes CDR1 MNHEY and CDR2 SVGEGT. V lost 2 bases and J 1 base, leaving 11 bases between the germline ends. For the CDR3, the DNA is TGTGCCAGCAGTTACACTTCAGGACAGAACACCGGGGAGCTGTTTTTT. Protein: CASSYTSGQNTGELFF.

V is TRBV7-2 and J is TRBJ1-5, with TRBD1 identical over 8 bases. V was clipped by 4 bases and J by 7 bases; unmatched bases: 6. The CDR3 runs to 14 residues. Germline CDR1 reads SGHTA; CDR2 reads FQGNSA. The CDR3 coding sequence is TGTGCCAGCAGCTATACAGGGGGTGAACAGCCCCAGCATTTT. This codes for CASSYTGGEQPQHF. Looking up the rest from reference TRBV7-2 and TRBJ1-5 gives the full variable domain: GAGVSQSPSNKVTEKGKDVELRCDPISGHTALYWYRQSLGQGLEFLIYFQGNSAPDKSGLPSDRFSAERTGGSVSTLTIQRTQQEDSAVYLCASSYTGGEQPQHFGDGTRLSIL.

There are many counts of this clonotype. The V and J genes are TRBV10-3 and TRBJ2-3; 7 bases are a match to TRBD2. The CDR3 length is 13 residues. Germline V gives CDR1 ENHRY, CDR2 SYGVKD. Trimming at V came to 9 bases and at J to 0 bases, leaving 3 bases not matched to a gene. CDR3 sequence reads: CAMREQSTDTQYF. The CDR3 DNA sequence: TGTGCCATGCGGGAGCAAAGCACAGATACGCAGTATTTT.

This chain links TRBV12-3 or TRBV12-4 with TRBJ1-2, with TRBD1 identical over 7 bases. V lost 1 base and J lost 5; bases outside the gene matches: 19. CDR3 length equals 19 residues. The CDR3 DNA reads as TGTGCCAGCAGTTTAGGACGTGTCAAAGTCGAGGGGGCGCGTTATGGCTACACCTTC. Translating gives CASSLGRVKVEGARYGYTF.

The rearrangement joins TRBV20-1 to TRBJ2-1; TRBD1 agrees at 7 bases. V shed 6 bases and J 2 bases; nucleotides not matched to a gene: 13. The CDR3 extends over 16 amino acids. In germline, CDR1 is DFQATT, CDR2 SNEGSKA (reference sequence). As DNA, the CDR3 is TGCAGTGCCGCGTCGCTTCAGGGACAGACCTACAATGAGCAGTTCTTC. Its protein product is CSAASLQGQTYNEQFF.

This clonotype was detected only a few times. For the CDR3, the DNA is TGTGCCAGCAGTCCGACGGGGTTAGGCGGGGCAGATACGCAGTATTTT. This gives the protein CASSPTGLGGADTQYF. The V and J genes are TRBV12-3 or TRBV12-4 and TRBJ2-3, with D tentatively TRBD2 (6 bases). This CDR3 is built from 16 residues. Trimming left V 5 bases short and J 4 bases short, with 19 bases between.

This rearrangement joins TRBV4-2 to TRBJ1-6; 8 bases agree with TRBD1. Trimming removed 2 bases from V and 6 bases from J; junction bases left unmatched: 12. Per the germline V gene, CDR1 is LGHNA and CDR2 is YNFKEQ. The length of the CDR3 is 18 residues. The CDR3 DNA is TGTGCCAGCAGCCAATTGCAGGGGGCTGGGGTGCCTAATTCACCCCTCCACTTT. It yields the protein CASSQLQGAGVPNSPLHF.

Only a few counts were recorded for this clonotype. This chain uses TRBV14 with TRBJ2-1, with D possibly TRBD2 on 7 matching bases. V lost 2 bases and J 8 bases, leaving 16 bases between the germline ends. The CDR3 loop spans 15 amino acids. Germline CDR1 reads SGHDN; CDR2 reads FVKESK. DNA for the CDR3: TGTGCCAGCAGCCAAAGGAGGGGGGGGCTCGATGAGCAGTTCTTC. Its protein is CASSQRRGGLDEQFF.

This clonotype was seen repeatedly, ten times or more. The chain couples TRBV5-5 to TRBJ1-5; D uncertain. This CDR3 comprises 13 residues. V lost 4 bases and J 7 bases, leaving 12 bases between the germline ends. Per germline, CDR1 SGHKS and CDR2 YYEKEE (reference sequence). The CDR3 spells CASSRSEDQPQHF. CDR3 nucleotide sequence: TGTGCCAGCAGCCGGTCGGAAGACCAGCCCCAGCATTTT.

This clonotype has ten or more counts. The chain employs TRBV20-1 and TRBJ1-6, with D tentatively TRBD1 (6 bases). This CDR3 is 14 amino acids long. Trimming took off 6 bases at V and 10 bases at J, with 19 bases between the two ends. Germline lookup yields CDR1 DFQATT and CDR2 SNEGSKA (reference sequence). The CDR3 coding sequence is TGCAGTGCCCTCACAGGGCGGAATGGATCACCCCTCCACTTT. Translated, it gives CSALTGRNGSPLHF.

This clonotype was seen ten or more times. The chain links TRBV5-6 to TRBJ2-1, with 11 bases aligning to TRBD1. J lost 2 bases, V lost 4 bases, and 2 bases had no gene match. CDR3 size: 15 residues. Looked up from germline, CDR1 is SGHDT and CDR2 is YYEEEE. The DNA of the CDR3 is TGTGCCAGCAGCCTGGGACAGGGGGCCTACAATGAGCAGTTCTTC. Translating gives CASSLGQGAYNEQFF.

The V call is TRBV7-8, the J call TRBJ1-5; D unclear. In germline, CDR1 is SGHVS, CDR2 FQNEAQ. The V end lost 2 bases, the J end lost 7 bases, and 9 bases lay between the germline ends. This CDR3 is 13 amino acids long. The CDR3 DNA is TGTGCCAGCAGCTTATGGTCCGAGCAGCCCCAGCATTTT. Protein: CASSLWSEQPQHF. Complete variable domain (other parts from reference TRBV7-8 and TRBJ1-5): GAGVSQSPRYKVAKRGQDVALRCDPISGHVSLFWYQQALGQGPEFLTYFQNEAQLDKSGLPSDRFFAERPEGSVSTLKIQRTQQEDSAVYLCASSLWSEQPQHFGDGTRLSIL.

V and J are TRBV20-1 and TRBJ1-5; the D gene is possibly TRBD1 (5 bases). CDR3 length equals 13 residues. Germline assignment: CDR1 DFQATT and CDR2 SNEGSKA (reference sequence). Trimming stripped 4 bases from V and 9 bases from J, with 16 bases between. CDR3 residues: CSATGTEPGPQHF. CDR3 bases: TGCAGTGCTACCGGGACTGAGCCCGGGCCCCAGCATTTT.

Here the CDR3 DNA reads TGTGCCAGCACCGCGGACAGAAGGGGCTCACCCCTCCACTTT. It is translated as CASTADRRGSPLHF. V usage is TRBV4-2 and J usage is TRBJ1-6; D perhaps matches TRBD1 (6 bases). Per the germline V gene, CDR1 is LGHNA and CDR2 is YNFKEQ. The CDR3 length is 14 residues. V lost 7 bases and J 10 bases, leaving 17 bases between the germline ends.